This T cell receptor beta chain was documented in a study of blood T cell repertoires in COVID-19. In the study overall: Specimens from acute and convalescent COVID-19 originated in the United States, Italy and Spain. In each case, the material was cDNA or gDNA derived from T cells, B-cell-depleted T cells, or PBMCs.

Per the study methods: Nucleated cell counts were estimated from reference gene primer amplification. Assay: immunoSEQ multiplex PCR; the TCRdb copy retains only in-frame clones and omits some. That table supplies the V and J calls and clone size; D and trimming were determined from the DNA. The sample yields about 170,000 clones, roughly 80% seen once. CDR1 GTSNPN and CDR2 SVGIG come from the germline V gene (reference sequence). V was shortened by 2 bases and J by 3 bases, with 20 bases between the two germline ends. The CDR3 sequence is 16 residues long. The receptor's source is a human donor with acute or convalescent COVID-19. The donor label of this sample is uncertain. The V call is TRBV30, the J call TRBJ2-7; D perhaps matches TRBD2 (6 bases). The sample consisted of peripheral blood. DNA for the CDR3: TGTGCCTGGAGTAAATCCTTGGGACTTTGGGTCTACGAGCAGTACTTC. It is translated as CAWSKSLGLWVYEQYF. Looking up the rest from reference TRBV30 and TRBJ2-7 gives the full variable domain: SQTIHQWPATLVQPVGSPLSLECTVEGTSNPNLYWYRQAAGRGLQLLFYSVGIGQISSEVPQNLSASRPQDRQFILSSKKLLLSDSGFYLCAWSKSLGLWVYEQYFGPGTRLTVT.